This T cell receptor (beta chain) was recovered during a study of blood T cell repertoires in COVID-19. In the study overall: The United States, Italy and Spain supplied acute and convalescent COVID-19 samples. The analysed material was cDNA or gDNA that came from T cells, B-cell-depleted T cells, or PBMCs.

Profiling relied on immunoSEQ multiplex PCR, and the TCRdb table lists in-frame clones only, not all of them. The data contain about 150,000 clones, 88% of them seen just once; the ten biggest clones take up 2.3%. This clone was detected once. V was shortened by 2 bases and J by 5 bases, with 3 bases between the two germline ends. The CDR3 has 11 residues. This sequence originates from a human donor in a cohort sampled during active COVID-19. Sequencing was done on a sample of peripheral blood. The genes are TRBV12-3 or TRBV12-4 and TRBJ1-2; unclear D gene. Here the CDR3 reads CASSLSYGYTF. The CDR3 DNA follows: TGTGCCAGCAGTTTATCGTATGGCTACACCTTC.